This TCR beta chain derives from a study of cytomegalovirus exposure and HLA in healthy donors. The PCR ran on 60 Vbeta and 13 Jbeta primers. Produced via immunoSEQ multiplex PCR; TCRdb's table is partial and in-frame only. The sample lists about 57,000 clones; 72% were seen once. Healthy bone marrow donors made up the donors. This clone turned up a few times. The germline gives CDR1 SGHTA, CDR2 FQGNSA. CDR3 size: 16 residues. Trimming at V came to 0 bases and at J to 1 base, leaving 3 bases not matched to a gene. Sequenced material: PBMCs. This TCR was recovered from a woman between 50 and 59 years old in good health and CMV-seronegative. The chain combines TRBV7-2 with TRBJ1-1; 9 nucleotides agree with TRBD1. This CDR3 is CASSLATGGTNTEAFF. The CDR3 region has the DNA TGTGCCAGCAGCTTAGCGACAGGGGGGACGAACACTGAAGCTTTCTTT.